The 32 T cell receptor beta chains in this list originate from one sample, sequenced in a study of blood T cell repertoires in COVID-19. Sequenced by immunoSEQ multiplex PCR; TCRdb stores in-frame clones only, minus some. The sample contains under 150,000 clones, almost 85% of which appear only once. Sequenced: PBMCs or T cells enriched from blood (not recorded which). All receptors derive from a man aged 35-49 years with acute COVID-19.

The V and J genes are TRBV28 and TRBJ2-1; D is possibly TRBD2 (6 bases). Per germline, CDR1 MDHEN and CDR2 SYDVKM. This CDR3 region has 14 residues. The V end was cut by 6 bases, the J end by 8 bases, with 17 bases between. The CDR3 is CASSEKAGWHEQFF. The CDR3 DNA reads as TGTGCCAGCAGCGAGAAGGCGGGATGGCATGAGCAGTTCTTC.

This chain uses TRBV2 with TRBJ1-6, with D maybe TRBD1 (6 bases). The CDR3 covers 15 residues. The germline V and J ends were trimmed by 7 bases and 7 bases, with 17 bases remaining between them. Per the germline V gene, CDR1 is SNHLY and CDR2 is FYNNEI. The CDR3 reads CASMERGTKNSPLHF. The CDR3 nucleotides are TGTGCCAGCATGGAAAGAGGGACAAAGAATTCACCCCTCCACTTT. Full variable domain (rest looked up from reference TRBV2 and TRBJ1-6): EPEVTQTPSHQVTQMGQEVILRCVPISNHLYFYWYRQILGQKVEFLVSFYNNEISEKSEIFDDQFSVERPDGSNFTLKIRSTKLEDSAMYFCASMERGTKNSPLHFGNGTRLTVT.

The V and J genes are TRBV7-2 and TRBJ2-5; D is undetermined. Germline CDR1 reads SGHTA; CDR2 reads FQGNSA. V was cut by 2 bases and J by 2 bases, with 6 bases left in between. The CDR3 is 13 residues long. CDR3 in amino acids: CASSLNRQETQYF. CDR3 bases: TGTGCCAGCAGCTTAAACAGACAAGAGACCCAGTACTTC.

The V gene is TRBV5-4, the J gene TRBJ2-1, with 7 bases that match TRBD1. Germline V CDR1 and CDR2: SGHNT, YYREEE (reference sequence). The CDR3 spans 14 residues. After removal of 4 bases from V and 5 bases from J, the junction contained 6 bases not matched to a gene. CDR3 coding DNA: TGTGCCAGCAGCAAGGGGGCGCTTGACAATGAGCAGTTCTTC. The encoded protein is CASSKGALDNEQFF.

The CDR3 here is CASSGGGQFF. Here the CDR3 DNA reads TGTGCCAGCAGTGGGGGAGGGCAGTTCTTC. The chain uses TRBV25-1 and TRBJ2-1; D possibly corresponds to TRBD2 (6 bases). In germline, CDR1 is MGHDK, CDR2 SYGVNS. The germline V and J ends were trimmed by 4 bases and 12 bases, with 7 bases remaining between them. This CDR3 spans 10 amino acids.

This clone turned up a few times. V usage is TRBV18 and J usage is TRBJ1-4, with D possibly TRBD1 on 5 matching bases. The CDR3 has 18 amino acids. The V end was cut by 5 bases, the J end by 0 bases, with 19 bases between. Germline-derived CDR1 and CDR2 are KGHSH and LQKENI. The chain's CDR3 is CASSATIETASTNEKLFF. The CDR3 nucleotides are TGTGCCAGCTCAGCCACGATCGAGACAGCTTCAACTAATGAAAAACTGTTTTTT.

This clone was found once. This chain links TRBV2 with TRBJ1-3; the D is unclear. Trimming stripped 2 bases from V and 3 bases from J, with 5 bases between. This CDR3 has 13 residues. Germline V gene lookup returns CDR1 SNHLY and CDR2 FYNNEI. CDR3: CASSEQNGNTIYF. The CDR3 DNA reads TGTGCCAGCAGTGAACAGAATGGAAACACCATATATTTT.

The chain has TRBV19 and TRBJ1-5; 9 bases align to TRBD1. The J segment lost 2 bases and the V segment lost 8 bases, leaving 4 bases of the junction unmatched. Germline CDR1 reads LNHDA; CDR2 reads SQIVND (reference sequence). The CDR3 runs 14 residues. CDR3 protein: CASVRQGGNQPQHF. The CDR3 nucleotides read TGTGCCAGTGTCAGACAGGGGGGCAATCAGCCCCAGCATTTT.

This chain links TRBV30 with TRBJ1-1; D uncertain. The CDR3 spans 15 residues. The V end was cut by 0 bases, the J end by 4 bases, with 15 bases between. Germline assignment: CDR1 GTSNPN and CDR2 SVGIG (reference sequence). CDR3 sequence reads: CAWSVHRGWTTEAFF. As DNA, the CDR3 is TGTGCCTGGAGTGTACATCGGGGATGGACCACTGAAGCTTTCTTT.

This chain uses TRBV11-2 with TRBJ2-3; TRBD1 aligns across 7 bases. CDR1 SGHAT and CDR2 FQNNGV come from the germline V gene. This CDR3 region has 13 residues. V was clipped by 4 bases and J by 9 bases; unmatched bases: 7. The CDR3 reads CASSSADRATQYF. For the CDR3, the DNA is TGTGCCAGCAGCTCCGCAGACAGGGCGACGCAGTATTTT. Using reference TRBV11-2 and TRBJ2-3 for the parts outside the CDR3, the full variable domain is EAGVAQSPRYKIIEKRQSVAFWCNPISGHATLYWYQQILGQGPKLLIQFQNNGVVDDSQLPKDRFSAERLKGVDSTLKIQPAKLEDSAVYLCASSSADRATQYFGPGTRLTVL.

V usage is TRBV19 and J usage is TRBJ2-1; 7 bases align to TRBD1. Germline CDR1 and CDR2: LNHDA and SQIVND (reference sequence). V lost 3 bases to trimming and J lost 0 bases; unmatched junction nucleotides: 2. The CDR3 spans 15 residues. The CDR3 loop reads CASSMDRSSYNEQFF. The CDR3 DNA follows: TGTGCCAGTAGTATGGACAGGTCCTCCTACAATGAGCAGTTCTTC. Complete variable domain (other parts from reference TRBV19 and TRBJ2-1): DGGITQSPKYLFRKEGQNVTLSCEQNLNHDAMYWYRQDPGQGLRLIYYSQIVNDFQKGDIAEGYSVSREKKESFPLTVTSAQKNPTAFYLCASSMDRSSYNEQFFGPGTRLTVL.

The chain recombines TRBV29-1 with TRBJ2-7, with TRBD1 matching 8 bases. This CDR3 contains 12 residues. The germline V gene has CDR1 SQVTM and CDR2 ANQGSEA. V shed 6 bases, J shed 4 bases, and the junction held 5 bases outside the gene matches. CDR3 in amino acids: CSVLTGVYEQYF. CDR3 coding DNA: TGCAGCGTCCTGACAGGGGTATACGAGCAGTACTTC.

The chain links TRBV19 to TRBJ2-3, with TRBD1 as a possible D gene (5 bases). Germline V lookup: CDR1 LNHDA, CDR2 SQIVND (reference sequence). The CDR3 is made up of 15 amino acids. With 4 bases removed from V and 0 bases from J, the gap between germline ends came to 11 bases. CDR3 loop: CASSTTGESTDTQYF. CDR3 sequence (DNA): TGTGCCAGTAGTACCACAGGAGAAAGCACAGATACGCAGTATTTT. Looking up the rest from reference TRBV19 and TRBJ2-3 gives the full variable domain: DGGITQSPKYLFRKEGQNVTLSCEQNLNHDAMYWYRQDPGQGLRLIYYSQIVNDFQKGDIAEGYSVSREKKESFPLTVTSAQKNPTAFYLCASSTTGESTDTQYFGPGTRLTVL.

This sequence joins TRBV20-1 and TRBJ2-3; D is uncertain. CDR1 and CDR2 from the germline V gene are DFQATT and SNEGSKA (reference sequence). The CDR3 is 12 residues long. V lost 3 bases, J lost 14 bases, and 18 bases lay in between. CDR3: CSASSQEIYRYF. In DNA form, the CDR3 reads TGCAGTGCTAGTAGTCAGGAAATATATCGGTATTTT.

This clone has at least ten counts. CDR3 coding DNA: TGTGCCAGCAGGTCCAGGGAACCGACCGGGGAGCTGTTTTTT. Translation: CASRSREPTGELFF. The V and J genes are TRBV7-9 and TRBJ2-2; maybe TRBD1 (5 bases). Trimming removed 6 bases from V and 5 bases from J, with 13 bases in between. CDR1 and CDR2 from the germline V gene are SEHNR and FQNEAQ (reference sequence). CDR3 size: 14 residues.

This chain connects TRBV30 to TRBJ1-6, with D possibly TRBD1 on 6 matching bases. This CDR3 contains 12 residues. The ends were cut back, 1 base at V and 14 bases at J, with 12 bases in the middle. Germline V gene data show CDR1 as GTSNPN and CDR2 as SVGIG (reference sequence). The CDR3 sequence is CAWSGDTVTLHF. DNA of the CDR3: TGTGCCTGGAGTGGGGACACGGTGACCCTCCACTTT.

As concerns this clone: Relative to the germline gene, one junction end is altered; a read error may explain this. The chain employs TRBV7-2 and TRBJ2-5, with D perhaps TRBD1 (6 bases). Germline CDR1 reads SGHTA; CDR2 reads FQGNSA. This CDR3 is built from 15 residues. The CDR3 DNA reads as TGTGCCAGCAGGTTAGGGTTGGGGGCAGGAGAGACCCAGTACTTC. It codes for CASRLGLGAGETQYF. The whole variable domain, remainder taken from reference TRBV7-2 and TRBJ2-5, is GAGVSQSPSNKVTEKGKDVELRCDPISGHTALYWYRQSLGQGLEFLIYFQGNSAPDKSGLPSDRFSAERTGGSVSTLTIQRTQQEDSAVYLCASRLGLGAGETQYFGPGTRLLVL.

The chain has TRBV7-2 and TRBJ1-1; 11 positions agree with TRBD1. CDR1 is SGHTA, CDR2 FQGNSA, per germline. V was pared by 4 bases and J by 11 bases, with 6 bases of the junction left unmatched. The CDR3 sequence is 13 residues long. In DNA, the CDR3 is TGTGCCAGCAGCTCCCGGACAGGGGGCTTCGCTTTCTTT. Translation gives CASSSRTGGFAFF.

The chain links TRBV6-2 or TRBV6-3 to TRBJ2-1; TRBD1 matches at 7 bases. Germline V gene lookup returns CDR1 MNHEY and CDR2 SVGEGT. The ends lost 5 bases at V and 11 bases at J; junction bases unmatched: 3. The CDR3 consists of 11 residues. CDR3 amino acids: CASSADRQQFF. Here the CDR3 DNA reads TGTGCCAGCAGTGCGGACAGGCAGCAGTTCTTC.

The V call is TRBV3-1 (or the pseudogene TRBV3-2), the J call TRBJ1-2; D remains ambiguous. The germline CDR1 and CDR2 sequences are LGHDT and YNNKEL (reference sequence). The CDR3 runs 15 residues. V lost 0 bases, J lost 1 base, and 9 bases lay in between. The CDR3 DNA reads TGTGCCAGCAGCCAAGACGTGGCAGGTAACTATGGCTACACCTTC. Amino acid sequence: CASSQDVAGNYGYTF.

This rearrangement joins TRBV9 to TRBJ2-7; 9 bases fit TRBD2. Trimming cost V 4 bases and J 5 bases; bases outside gene matches: 7. The CDR3 spans 14 residues. CDR1 and CDR2 (germline): SGDLS, YYNGEE. The CDR3 reads CASSTGTSMHEQYF. CDR3 DNA: TGTGCCAGCAGCACCGGGACTAGCATGCACGAGCAGTACTTC.

This rearrangement joins TRBV10-3 to TRBJ1-1; unclear D gene. Between the trimmed V and J ends, which lost 10 bases and 10 bases, there was a span of 16 bases. The germline gives CDR1 ENHRY, CDR2 SYGVKD. This CDR3 comprises 11 residues. CDR3 residues: CATGGAGVAFF. The CDR3 DNA sequence: TGTGCCACGGGAGGAGCTGGGGTAGCTTTCTTT.

J is TRBJ1-1 and V is TRBV7-9; D unclear. Germline lookup yields CDR1 SEHNR and CDR2 FQNEAQ (reference sequence). V lost 5 bases to trimming and J lost 0 bases, with 7 bases between them. The CDR3 has 13 amino acids. CDR3 sequence: CASSRRLNTEAFF. The CDR3 DNA follows: TGTGCCAGCAGCCGGCGGTTGAACACTGAAGCTTTCTTT.

As DNA, the CDR3 is TGTGCCAGCAGCCCGCTCCCGGGTAATGATCAGCCCCAGCATTTT. Amino acids: CASSPLPGNDQPQHF. The chain combines TRBV27 with TRBJ1-5; D call uncertain. This CDR3 is built from 15 residues. Trimming shortened V by 6 bases and J by 5 bases, and 17 bases separated the two germline ends. Germline assignment: CDR1 MNHEY and CDR2 SMNVEV (reference sequence).

This clone was counted between two and nine times. This chain links TRBV30 with TRBJ2-2; tentative D call: TRBD1 (5 bases). Per the germline V gene, CDR1 is GTSNPN and CDR2 is SVGIG (reference sequence). V was clipped by 0 bases and J by 3 bases, with 8 bases between them. The CDR3 length is 14 residues. CDR3 DNA: TGTGCCTGGAGTGTAGGGGTGGACACCGGGGAGCTGTTTTTT. Translated, it gives CAWSVGVDTGELFF.

The chain couples TRBV5-1 to TRBJ1-2; 9 bases are a match to TRBD1. The CDR3 totals 15 residues. J was trimmed by 7 bases and V by 0 bases; bases with no gene match: 7. CDR1 is SGHRS and CDR2 is YFSETQ in the germline V gene. The CDR3 DNA is TGCGCCAGCAGCTTGGCAACAGGGGGCGCGGGTGGCTACACCTTC. Encoded protein: CASSLATGGAGGYTF.

This chain joins TRBV4-3 and TRBJ1-5; 7 bases agree with TRBD1. The trim removed 0 bases at V and 7 bases at J, leaving 9 bases unmatched. Germline-derived CDR1 and CDR2 are LGHNA and YSLEER. The CDR3 sequence is 16 residues long. The CDR3 loop is CASSQDTTGLGQPQHF. CDR3 in DNA: TGCGCCAGCAGCCAAGATACGACAGGGCTAGGGCAGCCCCAGCATTTT.

This sequence joins TRBV6-2 or TRBV6-3 and TRBJ2-1, with 14 bases identical to TRBD2. The germline CDR1 and CDR2 sequences are MNHEY and SVGEGT. Unmatched junction bases numbered 6, after V lost 7 bases and J lost 7 bases. The CDR3 runs to 15 residues. The CDR3 loop reads CASTPGTSGSNEQFF. The CDR3 DNA reads TGTGCCAGCACCCCCGGGACTAGCGGGAGTAATGAGCAGTTCTTC.

This clone showed up just once. The chain couples TRBV25-1 to TRBJ1-5, with D hard to call. Germline loops: CDR1 MGHDK, CDR2 SYGVNS. The CDR3 totals 14 residues. The V end lost 3 bases, the J end lost 0 bases, and 6 bases lay between the germline ends. The CDR3, as DNA: TGTGCCAGCAGTGAGGCAACTAGCAATCAGCCCCAGCATTTT. It encodes CASSEATSNQPQHF.

The chain has TRBV19 and TRBJ2-3; 16 bases line up with TRBD2. CDR1 is LNHDA and CDR2 is SQIVND in the germline V gene (reference sequence). The CDR3 has 15 amino acids. V gave up 8 bases and J gave up 3 bases; unmatched junction bases: 2. CDR3 bases: TGTGCCAGTGGGGGACTAGCGGGAGGGACAGATACGCAGTATTTT. Translation: CASGGLAGGTDTQYF.

This clone was recorded only once. CDR3 in DNA: TGTGCCAGCAGCGAAGACCGGCTAGCGGGGAGGAATGAGCAGTTCTTC. Residues: CASSEDRLAGRNEQFF. The chain links TRBV11-3 to TRBJ2-1; 9 bases match TRBD2. The V gene end was trimmed by 5 bases and the J gene end by 7 bases; junction bases not matched to a gene: 12. Germline-derived CDR1 and CDR2 are SGHNT and YENEEA. There are 16 residues in the CDR3.

The chain is built from TRBV7-2 and TRBJ2-7; 7 bases align to TRBD2. Looked up from germline, CDR1 is SGHTA and CDR2 is FQGNSA. The CDR3 extends over 15 amino acids. Trimming cost V 4 bases and J 0 bases; bases outside gene matches: 6. The CDR3 region has the DNA TGTGCCAGCAGCTGGTTCGGGGGGAGCTCCTACGAGCAGTACTTC. As protein: CASSWFGGSSYEQYF.